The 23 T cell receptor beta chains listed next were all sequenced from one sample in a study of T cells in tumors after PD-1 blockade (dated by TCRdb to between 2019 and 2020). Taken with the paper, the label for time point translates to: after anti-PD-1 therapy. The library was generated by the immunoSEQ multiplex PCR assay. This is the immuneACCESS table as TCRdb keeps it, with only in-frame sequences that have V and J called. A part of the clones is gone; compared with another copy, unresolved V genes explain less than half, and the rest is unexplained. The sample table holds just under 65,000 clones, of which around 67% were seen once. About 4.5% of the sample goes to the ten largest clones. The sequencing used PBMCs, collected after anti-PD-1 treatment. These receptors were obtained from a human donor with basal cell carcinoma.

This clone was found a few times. The DNA for the CDR3 is TGTGCCAGCAGCAATCGGACAGCCTCCTACGAGCAGTACTTC. The encoded protein is CASSNRTASYEQYF. The V and J genes are TRBV7-9 and TRBJ2-7, with D tentatively TRBD1 (6 bases). CDR3 length: 14 residues. V was trimmed by 5 bases and J by 0 bases, leaving 11 bases between them. Germline-derived CDR1 and CDR2 are SEHNR and FQNEAQ (reference sequence).

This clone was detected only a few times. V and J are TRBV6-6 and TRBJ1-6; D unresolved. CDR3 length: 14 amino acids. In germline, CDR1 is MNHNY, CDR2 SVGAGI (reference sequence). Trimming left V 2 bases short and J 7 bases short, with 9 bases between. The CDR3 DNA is TGTGCCAGCAGTTACGACGGGAACAATTCACCCCTCCACTTT. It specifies CASSYDGNNSPLHF.

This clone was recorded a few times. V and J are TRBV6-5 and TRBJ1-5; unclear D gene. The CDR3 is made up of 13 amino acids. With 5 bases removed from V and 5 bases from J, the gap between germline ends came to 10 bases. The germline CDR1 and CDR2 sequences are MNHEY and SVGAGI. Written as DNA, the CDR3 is TGTGCCAGCAGTATAAGTGCGTATCAGCCCCAGCATTTT. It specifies CASSISAYQPQHF.

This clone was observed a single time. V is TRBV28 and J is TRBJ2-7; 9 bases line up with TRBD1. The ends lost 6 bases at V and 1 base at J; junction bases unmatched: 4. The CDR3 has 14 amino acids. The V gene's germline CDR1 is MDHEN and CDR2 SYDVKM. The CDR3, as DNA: TGTGCCAGCAGGAGACAGGGGGATTCCTACGAGCAGTACTTC. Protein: CASRRQGDSYEQYF.

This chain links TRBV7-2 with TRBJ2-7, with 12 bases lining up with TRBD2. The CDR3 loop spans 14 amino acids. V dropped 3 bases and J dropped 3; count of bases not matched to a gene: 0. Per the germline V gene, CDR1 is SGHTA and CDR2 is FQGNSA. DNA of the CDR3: TGTGCCAGCAGCTTGACTAGCGGGGGCTACGAGCAGTACTTC. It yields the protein CASSLTSGGYEQYF.

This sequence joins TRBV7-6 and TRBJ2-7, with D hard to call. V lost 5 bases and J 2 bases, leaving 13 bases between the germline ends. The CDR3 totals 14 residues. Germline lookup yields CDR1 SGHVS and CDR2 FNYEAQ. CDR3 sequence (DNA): TGTGCCAGCAGCCTTGACACGGTGACCTACGAGCAGTACTTC. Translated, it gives CASSLDTVTYEQYF.

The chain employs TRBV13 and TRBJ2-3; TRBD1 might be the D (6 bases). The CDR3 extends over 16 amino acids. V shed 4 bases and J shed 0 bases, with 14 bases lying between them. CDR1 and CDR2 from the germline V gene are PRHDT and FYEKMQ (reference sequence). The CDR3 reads CASSSEDRLSTDTQYF. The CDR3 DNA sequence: TGTGCCAGCAGCTCCGAAGACAGGCTTAGCACAGATACGCAGTATTTT.

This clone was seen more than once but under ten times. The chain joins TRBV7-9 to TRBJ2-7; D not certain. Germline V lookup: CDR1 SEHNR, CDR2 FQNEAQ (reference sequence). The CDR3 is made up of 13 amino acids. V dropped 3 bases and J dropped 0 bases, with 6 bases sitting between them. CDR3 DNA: TGTGCCAGCAGCTTGGGTTACTCCTACGAGCAGTACTTC. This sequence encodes CASSLGYSYEQYF.

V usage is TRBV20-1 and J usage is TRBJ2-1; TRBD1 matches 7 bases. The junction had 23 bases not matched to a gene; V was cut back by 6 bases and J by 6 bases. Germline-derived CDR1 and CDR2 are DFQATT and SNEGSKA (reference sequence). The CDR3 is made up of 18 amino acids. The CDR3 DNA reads TGCAGTGCCAGTGGGACAGATCTTATGAAGCTCCTATCCAATGAGCAGTTCTTC. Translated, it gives CSASGTDLMKLLSNEQFF.

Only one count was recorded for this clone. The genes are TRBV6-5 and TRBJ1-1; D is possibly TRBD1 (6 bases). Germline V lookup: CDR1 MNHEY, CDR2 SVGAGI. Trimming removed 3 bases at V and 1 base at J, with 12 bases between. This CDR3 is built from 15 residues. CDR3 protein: CASSYLRGQNTEAFF. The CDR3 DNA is TGTGCCAGCAGTTATCTCCGGGGACAGAACACTGAAGCTTTCTTT.

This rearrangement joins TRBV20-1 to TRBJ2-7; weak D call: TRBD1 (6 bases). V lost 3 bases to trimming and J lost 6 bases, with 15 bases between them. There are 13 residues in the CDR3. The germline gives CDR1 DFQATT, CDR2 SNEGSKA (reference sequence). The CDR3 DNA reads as TGCAGTGCTAGTGGTACAGGGAAGGGCGAGCAGTACTTC. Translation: CSASGTGKGEQYF.

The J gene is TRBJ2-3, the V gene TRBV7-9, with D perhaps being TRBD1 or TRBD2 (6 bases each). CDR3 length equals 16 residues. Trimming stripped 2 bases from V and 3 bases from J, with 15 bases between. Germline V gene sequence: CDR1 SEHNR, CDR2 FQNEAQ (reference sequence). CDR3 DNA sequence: TGTGCCAGCAGCTTACTCGGGGGCTCCGGGACAGATACGCAGTATTTT. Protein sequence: CASSLLGGSGTDTQYF.

CDR3 coding DNA: TGTGCCAGCAGCCAAGAAACTGGGGGCGGAAATAATTCACCCCTCCACTTT. Protein: CASSQETGGGNNSPLHF. The chain is built from TRBV14 and TRBJ1-6; maybe TRBD1 (6 bases). The CDR3 totals 17 residues. In germline, CDR1 is SGHDN, CDR2 FVKESK. V dropped 0 bases and J dropped 5 bases, with 14 bases sitting between them.

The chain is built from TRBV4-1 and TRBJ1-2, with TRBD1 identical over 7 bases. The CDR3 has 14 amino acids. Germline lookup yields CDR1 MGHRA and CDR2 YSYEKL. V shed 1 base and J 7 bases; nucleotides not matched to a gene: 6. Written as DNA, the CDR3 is TGCGCCAGCAGCCAAGGCTCAGGGGGAACTGGCTACACCTTC. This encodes CASSQGSGGTGYTF.

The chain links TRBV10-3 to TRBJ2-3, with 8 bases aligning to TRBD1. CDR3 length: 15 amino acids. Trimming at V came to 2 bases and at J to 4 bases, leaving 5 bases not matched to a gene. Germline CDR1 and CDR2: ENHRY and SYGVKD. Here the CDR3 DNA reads TGTGCCATCAGTGAGGACGCAGGGGGCGCAGATACGCAGTATTTT. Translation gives CAISEDAGGADTQYF.

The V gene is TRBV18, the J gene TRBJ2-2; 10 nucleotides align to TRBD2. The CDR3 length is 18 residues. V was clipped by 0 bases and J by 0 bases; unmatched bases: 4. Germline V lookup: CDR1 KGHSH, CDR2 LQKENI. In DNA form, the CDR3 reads TGTGCCAGCTCACCACCGGGACTAGCGCCAGCGAACACCGGGGAGCTGTTTTTT. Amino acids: CASSPPGLAPANTGELFF.

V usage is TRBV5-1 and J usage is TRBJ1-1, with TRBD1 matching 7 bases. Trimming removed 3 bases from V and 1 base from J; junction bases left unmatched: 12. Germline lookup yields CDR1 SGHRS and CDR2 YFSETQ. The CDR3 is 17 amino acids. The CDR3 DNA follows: TGCGCCAGCAGCTCCGGCTTTAGGACAGGCGCGAACACTGAAGCTTTCTTT. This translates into CASSSGFRTGANTEAFF.

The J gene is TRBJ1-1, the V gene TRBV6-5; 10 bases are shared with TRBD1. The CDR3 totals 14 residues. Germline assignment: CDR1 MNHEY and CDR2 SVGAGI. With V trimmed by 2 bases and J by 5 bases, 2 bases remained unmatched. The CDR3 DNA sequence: TGTGCCAGCAGTTACGGGACAGGGGAGACTGAAGCTTTCTTT. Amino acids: CASSYGTGETEAFF.

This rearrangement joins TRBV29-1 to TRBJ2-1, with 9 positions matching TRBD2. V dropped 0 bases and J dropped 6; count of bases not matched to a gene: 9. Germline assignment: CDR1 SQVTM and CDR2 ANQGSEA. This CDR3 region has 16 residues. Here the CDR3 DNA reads TGCAGCGTTGAAGACGGGCCTAGCGGGGTCGTCAATGAGCAGTTCTTC. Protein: CSVEDGPSGVVNEQFF.

CDR3 DNA sequence: TGTGCCAGCAGCAACCTCTTGCAGGGCGCGAACACTGAAGCTTTCTTT. Amino acid sequence: CASSNLLQGANTEAFF. The genes are TRBV7-2 and TRBJ1-1; weak D call: TRBD1 (5 bases). CDR1 and CDR2 (germline): SGHTA, FQGNSA. The CDR3 spans 16 residues. Trimming removed 5 bases from V and 1 base from J, with 17 bases in between.

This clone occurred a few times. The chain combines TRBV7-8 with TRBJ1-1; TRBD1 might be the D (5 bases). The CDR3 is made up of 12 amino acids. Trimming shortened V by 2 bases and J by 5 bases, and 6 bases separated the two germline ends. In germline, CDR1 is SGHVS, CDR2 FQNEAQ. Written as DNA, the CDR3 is TGTGCCAGCAGCTTACGGGGGACTGAAGCTTTCTTT. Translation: CASSLRGTEAFF.

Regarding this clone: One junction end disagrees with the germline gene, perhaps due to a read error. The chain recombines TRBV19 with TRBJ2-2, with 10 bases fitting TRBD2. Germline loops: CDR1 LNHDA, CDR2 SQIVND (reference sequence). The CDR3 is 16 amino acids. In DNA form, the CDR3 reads TGTGCCAGTACTATAGGACTAGCGGCTTACACCGGGGAGCTGTTTTTT. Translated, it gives CASTIGLAAYTGELFF.

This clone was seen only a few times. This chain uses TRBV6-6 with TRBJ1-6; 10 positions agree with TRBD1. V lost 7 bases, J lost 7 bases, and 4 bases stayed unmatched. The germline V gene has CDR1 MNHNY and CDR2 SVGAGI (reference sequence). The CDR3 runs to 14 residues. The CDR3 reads CASKPGQGNSPLHF. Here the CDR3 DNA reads TGTGCCAGCAAACCGGGACAGGGGAATTCACCCCTCCACTTT.